This TCR beta chain is drawn from a study of T cell repertoires in cytomegalovirus infection. Study in general: The study used recently identified HLA-C-restricted and well-studied HLA-B-restricted CMV epitopes. Public TCR beta signatures marked donors with CMV infection and the matching HLA.

The sample holds many counts of this clonotype. What it binds is not known. Overall study results and limits: Pooled public TCR beta family frequency picked out CMV carriers with the relevant HLA. Dominating the ex vivo response were HLA-C-restricted CMV-specific TCR beta clonotypes.

Per germline, CDR1 SGHTA and CDR2 FQGNSA. The CDR3 has 18 residues. Trimming removed 1 base from V and 6 bases from J, with 24 bases in between. One entry per CDR3 protein results from TCRdb running MiXCR on the reads. This table holds 650,000 to 850,000 distinct CDR3 sequences, 25% to 30% found once. Sequenced here: cultured CD8+ T cells from PBMCs, sampled from culture after CMV antigen stimulation. V and J are TRBV7-2 and TRBJ1-2; D is possibly TRBD1 (5 bases). This clonotype was sampled from a human donor in good health (CMV status not recorded). Some clones in this sample may be carry-over from other donors' samples. The CDR3 is CASSLEVGRANLEHGYTF. In DNA, the CDR3 is TGTGCCAGCAGCTTAGAGGTTGGCAGGGCGAATTTAGAACATGGCTACACCTTC.